The 23 T cell receptor beta chains given below trace back to one sample, sequenced in a study of shared clonotypes between healthy human individuals. Produced via immunoSEQ multiplex PCR; TCRdb's table is partial and in-frame only. The table records around 2.1 million clones, under 95% of them present only once. CD45RO-negative cells were positively selected for CCR7, leaving out terminally differentiated effector memory CD45RA+ cells. Sequenced material: naive CD8+ T cells from PBMCs. Receptors were obtained from a young man in good health. Some clones in this sample may be carry-over from other donors' samples.

This sequence joins TRBV7-9 and TRBJ2-1, with D maybe TRBD2 (5 bases). Germline V lookup: CDR1 SEHNR, CDR2 FQNEAQ (reference sequence). CDR3 length: 16 amino acids. V was trimmed by 5 bases and J by 2 bases, leaving 16 bases between them. CDR3 coding DNA: TGTGCCAGCAGCCTTAATAGCGAAGGCGCCTACAATGAGCAGTTCTTC. This gives the protein CASSLNSEGAYNEQFF.

This clone was detected once. The J gene is TRBJ2-2, the V gene TRBV7-9; D possibly matches TRBD1 or TRBD2 (6 bases each). CDR1 and CDR2 from the germline V gene are SEHNR and FQNEAQ (reference sequence). The CDR3 is made up of 15 amino acids. The V end was cut by 2 bases, the J end by 2 bases, with 9 bases between. CDR3 sequence (DNA): TGTGCCAGCAGCTTACAGGGGACTAACACCGGGGAGCTGTTTTTT. Translated, it gives CASSLQGTNTGELFF.

This clone appeared a single time. The chain joins TRBV7-7 to TRBJ2-5; the D gene is possibly TRBD1 (6 bases). CDR1 is SSHAT, CDR2 FNYEAQ, per germline (reference sequence). Trimming shortened V by 2 bases and J by 5 bases, and 18 bases separated the two germline ends. The CDR3 runs to 16 residues. As DNA, the CDR3 is TGTGCCAGCAGCTTATACATGGACAGCCCCACGGAGACCCAGTACTTC. Its translation: CASSLYMDSPTETQYF.

This chain links TRBV27 with TRBJ2-7, with TRBD2 as a possible D gene (6 bases). CDR1 and CDR2 from the germline V gene are MNHEY and SMNVEV (reference sequence). Trimming took off 3 bases at V and 2 bases at J, with 14 bases between the two ends. The CDR3 is 15 amino acids. CDR3 nucleotides: TGTGCCAGCAGTTTCGTCGCGGGGATACCCTACGAGCAGTACTTC. Amino acid sequence: CASSFVAGIPYEQYF.

V usage is TRBV2 and J usage is TRBJ1-5, with TRBD1 matching 7 bases. Germline V lookup: CDR1 SNHLY, CDR2 FYNNEI. The CDR3 spans 12 residues. J gave up 6 bases and V 7 bases, and 3 bases lay outside the gene matches. The CDR3 nucleotides read TGTGCCAGCAAGGCAGGGGGTCAGCCCCAGCATTTT. Amino acid sequence: CASKAGGQPQHF.

The J gene is TRBJ2-1, the V gene TRBV29-1; tentative D call: TRBD2 (6 bases). Deletions cut 4 bases from V and 4 bases from J, with 20 bases between. Germline CDR1 and CDR2: SQVTM and ANQGSEA. The CDR3 runs 16 residues. In DNA, the CDR3 is TGCAGCGTTGTGAACCTAGCGATAATGGGTTACAATGAGCAGTTCTTC. Translation: CSVVNLAIMGYNEQFF.

A word on this clone: The sample holds other DNA sequences that translate to the same CDR3. This chain joins TRBV28 and TRBJ2-7, with D unresolved. Germline CDR1 is MDHEN and CDR2 is SYDVKM. This CDR3 has 12 residues. Between the trimmed V and J ends, which lost 3 bases and 3 bases, there was a span of 6 bases. CDR3 region: CASSFRGYEQYF. CDR3 DNA sequence: TGTGCCAGCAGTTTCCGAGGCTACGAGCAGTACTTC.

This rearrangement joins TRBV30 to TRBJ2-5, with D possibly being TRBD2 (5 bases). The J call is in doubt because the DNA end fits TRBJ2-7 better. In germline, CDR1 is GTSNPN, CDR2 SVGIG (reference sequence). CDR3 length: 13 amino acids. CDR3 protein: CAWSSGNSYEQYF. The CDR3 DNA is TGTGCCTGGAGTAGCGGTAACTCCTACGAGCAGTACTTC.

V and J are TRBV27 and TRBJ2-5; D gene unclear. The CDR3 runs 12 residues. The V end lost 3 bases, the J end lost 4 bases, and 6 bases lay between the germline ends. Germline V CDR1 and CDR2: MNHEY, SMNVEV (reference sequence). Here the CDR3 reads CASSFSGETQYF. The CDR3, as DNA: TGTGCCAGCAGTTTCTCGGGAGAGACCCAGTACTTC.

The chain carries TRBV19 and TRBJ2-1; 9 nucleotides align to TRBD2. The CDR3 is made up of 13 amino acids. J lost 8 bases, V lost 7 bases, and 6 bases had no gene match. The germline V gene has CDR1 LNHDA and CDR2 SQIVND (reference sequence). The CDR3 coding sequence is TGTGCCAGTAAGGCGGGAGGGCTGGATGAGCAGTTCTTC. Its protein product is CASKAGGLDEQFF.

The gene calls are TRBV9 and TRBJ1-5; D unclear. V lost 4 bases and J 0 bases, leaving 11 bases between the germline ends. Germline assignment: CDR1 SGDLS and CDR2 YYNGEE. The CDR3 length is 15 residues. CDR3 sequence reads: CASSPKADSNQPQHF. In DNA, the CDR3 is TGTGCCAGCAGCCCTAAGGCGGATAGCAATCAGCCCCAGCATTTT.

In regard to this clone: The identical CDR3 is also encoded by other nucleotide sequences in the sample. This sequence joins TRBV7-9 and TRBJ2-2, with unresolved D. The CDR3 is 10 amino acids. Germline V CDR1 and CDR2: SEHNR, FQNEAQ (reference sequence). V was clipped by 6 bases and J by 5 bases, with 1 base between them. CDR3 bases: TGTGCCAGCAGAACCGGGGAGCTGTTTTTT. Translation: CASRTGELFF.

The chain carries TRBV6-5 and TRBJ2-7; TRBD2 matches 8 bases. The CDR3 sequence is 16 residues long. From germline, CDR1 is MNHEY and CDR2 SVGAGI. Trimming cost V 0 bases and J 2 bases; bases outside gene matches: 6. DNA of the CDR3: TGTGCCAGCAGTTACTCGGGTAGCGGGACCACCTACGAGCAGTACTTC. The encoded protein is CASSYSGSGTTYEQYF.

This clone was seen a single time. This specimen includes other DNA sequences encoding the same CDR3. V and J are TRBV11-2 and TRBJ2-1, with D uncertain. The germline V gene encodes CDR1 SGHAT and CDR2 FQNNGV. The CDR3 has 12 residues. The germline V and J ends were trimmed by 1 base and 9 bases, with 7 bases remaining between them. The CDR3 nucleotides read TGTGCCAGCAGCTTAGGGGCAGGTGAGCAGTTCTTC. Translated: CASSLGAGEQFF.

This clone was seen a few times. The rearrangement uses TRBV15 and TRBJ2-3; 7 bases are a match to TRBD1. J was trimmed by 0 bases and V by 5 bases; bases with no gene match: 5. Germline CDR1 LNHNV, CDR2 YYDKDF (reference sequence). The CDR3 is made up of 15 amino acids. CDR3 residues: CATSPGTVSTDTQYF. CDR3 bases: TGTGCCACCAGCCCCGGGACAGTCAGCACAGATACGCAGTATTTT.

The chain recombines TRBV28 with TRBJ1-2, with D perhaps TRBD1 (6 bases). Per the germline V gene, CDR1 is MDHEN and CDR2 is SYDVKM. The V end lost 6 bases, the J end lost 3 bases, and 14 bases lay between the germline ends. The CDR3 extends over 14 amino acids. This CDR3 is CASRWAGEYYGYTF. For the CDR3, the DNA is TGTGCCAGCAGGTGGGCAGGGGAGTACTATGGCTACACCTTC.

This clone was recorded once. The chain couples TRBV6-5 to TRBJ1-1, with D tentatively TRBD1 (6 bases). The CDR3 sequence is 16 residues long. Germline V gene sequence: CDR1 MNHEY, CDR2 SVGAGI. Trimming removed 4 bases at V and 2 bases at J, with 17 bases between. The CDR3 sequence: CASSFNREVYNTEAFF. The CDR3 bases are TGTGCCAGCAGTTTTAACAGGGAGGTATACAACACTGAAGCTTTCTTT.

The chain carries TRBV4-1 and TRBJ1-5, with D perhaps matching TRBD1 (6 bases). Per germline, CDR1 MGHRA and CDR2 YSYEKL. The CDR3 sequence is 13 residues long. The V gene lost 5 bases and the J gene lost 7 bases, with 12 bases spanning the gap. DNA of the CDR3: TGCGCCAGCAGCGAACAGGGCTGGCAGCCCCAGCATTTT. As protein: CASSEQGWQPQHF.

The CDR3 coding sequence is TGTGCCAGCAGCGACGGGACACCTAAGTCCTATGGCTACACCTTC. The encoded protein is CASSDGTPKSYGYTF. The J gene is TRBJ1-2, the V gene TRBV7-9, with TRBD1 as a possible D gene (6 bases). Germline CDR1 is SEHNR and CDR2 is FQNEAQ (reference sequence). Trimming pared 5 bases from V and 4 bases from J, leaving 17 bases between. The CDR3 length is 15 residues.

CDR3 DNA sequence: TGTGCCAGCAGCTGGGGGTTACGTACCTACGAGCAGTACTTC. Protein product: CASSWGLRTYEQYF. The chain employs TRBV7-2 and TRBJ2-7; D is tentatively TRBD1 or TRBD2 (5 bases each). This CDR3 contains 14 residues. Germline-derived CDR1 and CDR2 are SGHTA and FQGNSA. Trimming removed 4 bases from V and 2 bases from J, with 12 bases in between. Looking up the rest from reference TRBV7-2 and TRBJ2-7 gives the full variable domain: GAGVSQSPSNKVTEKGKDVELRCDPISGHTALYWYRQSLGQGLEFLIYFQGNSAPDKSGLPSDRFSAERTGGSVSTLTIQRTQQEDSAVYLCASSWGLRTYEQYFGPGTRLTVT.

The chain has TRBV5-4 and TRBJ2-3; D is possibly TRBD1 (6 bases). The CDR3 extends over 15 amino acids. Germline loops: CDR1 SGHNT, CDR2 YYREEE (reference sequence). Trimming took 2 bases from V and 7 from J, leaving 17 bases between them. The CDR3 DNA reads TGTGCCAGCAGCTTCTTTAGGGGGAGAATCTATACGCAGTATTTT. This sequence encodes CASSFFRGRIYTQYF.

The chain links TRBV29-1 to TRBJ2-2; 8 bases align to TRBD2. Trimming at V came to 6 bases and at J to 0 bases, leaving 12 bases not matched to a gene. From germline, CDR1 is SQVTM and CDR2 ANQGSEA. The CDR3 totals 17 residues. In DNA, the CDR3 is TGCAGCGTCGGGGGGGCGCGGGAGGACTCGAACACCGGGGAGCTGTTTTTT. The encoded protein is CSVGGAREDSNTGELFF.

CDR3 protein: CASTTTPRDFTYNEQFF. CDR3 DNA sequence: TGCGCCAGCACCACCACCCCGAGGGACTTTACGTACAATGAGCAGTTCTTC. The chain combines TRBV5-1 with TRBJ2-1, with D perhaps matching TRBD2 (6 bases). Trimming cost V 6 bases and J 4 bases, with 23 bases left between them. The CDR3 is made up of 17 amino acids. Germline V CDR1 and CDR2: SGHRS, YFSETQ.